The clone carrying this TCR beta chain was detected a few times. Its antigen is not identified. The sample is drawn from a study of CD8 T cells in ankylosing spondylitis. The study, taken as a whole, reports: Enrichment of disease-linked clones was reportedly significant in matched ankylosing spondylitis synovial fluid. Disease-linked clones had a CD8+ phenotype and relatively low frequency in peripheral blood. A TCR beta motif made of about eight highly homologous variants seemed typical of ankylosing spondylitis blood.

The CDR3 consists of 16 residues. Trimming cost V 6 bases and J 0 bases, with 15 bases left between them. Germline CDR1 MNHNS, CDR2 SASEGT. Each TCR beta library was made by quantitative 5'-RACE that incorporated molecular barcodes. TCRdb itself ran the 5' RACE reads through MiXCR, one entry per CDR3 protein. The table shows around 120,000 distinct CDR3 sequences, with 24% occurring only once. The receptor comes from a male donor with ankylosing spondylitis. The sample was synovial fluid, either unsorted or a sorted T cell fraction (not recorded which). This chain connects TRBV6-1 to TRBJ1-5, with D hard to call. This CDR3 reads CASSISGPYSNQPQHF. The CDR3 region has the DNA TGTGCCAGCAGCATCAGCGGCCCTTATAGCAATCAGCCCCAGCATTTT.